These 27 T cell receptor beta chains were all obtained from the same sample, sequenced in a study of CD8+CD57+ T cells in acquired aplastic anemia. CDR3 and TCR beta VDJ profiling relied on a genomic DNA template. Using its own MiXCR run on the reads, TCRdb lists one record per CDR3 protein. The table lists just over 400,000 distinct CDR3 sequences, roughly 64% of them singletons. Material: sorted CD4+, CD8+, or CD8+CD57+ T cells (not recorded which) from PBMCs. These receptors all stem from a human donor in good health, serving as a control.

The rearrangement uses TRBV4-2 and TRBJ2-3; tentatively, D is TRBD1 (6 bases). CDR1 and CDR2 from the germline V gene are LGHNA and YNFKEQ. The CDR3 has 16 residues. With 6 bases removed from V and 0 bases from J, the gap between germline ends came to 16 bases. For the CDR3, the DNA is TGTGCCAGCAGTTCTACCGGGACACCGAGCACAGATACGCAGTATTTT. Its translation is CASSSTGTPSTDTQYF.

This sequence joins TRBV7-2 and TRBJ2-5; 12 nucleotides line up with TRBD2. This CDR3 comprises 15 residues. V dropped 5 bases and J dropped 5; count of bases not matched to a gene: 6. Germline CDR1 SGHTA, CDR2 FQGNSA. The CDR3 reads CASSPSGGAWETQYF. CDR3 nucleotide sequence: TGTGCCAGCAGCCCTAGCGGGGGGGCTTGGGAGACCCAGTACTTC.

The chain uses TRBV20-1 and TRBJ1-2; D gene ambiguous. The germline CDR1 and CDR2 sequences are DFQATT and SNEGSKA (reference sequence). CDR3 length: 14 residues. V shed 6 bases and J shed 6 bases, with 20 bases lying between them. In DNA, the CDR3 is TGCAGTGCGGTGGAACGGATATTGAATGATGGCTACACCTTC. Residues: CSAVERILNDGYTF.

The CDR3 nucleotides are TGCAGTGCTAGCCGGAGTTCTAGCTATGGCTACACCTTC. Amino acids: CSASRSSSYGYTF. The V call is TRBV20-1, the J call TRBJ1-2; no definite D call. The CDR3 covers 13 residues. V shed 3 bases and J shed 4 bases, with 12 bases lying between them. The germline CDR1 and CDR2 sequences are DFQATT and SNEGSKA (reference sequence).

The rearrangement uses TRBV2 and TRBJ2-7, with 8 bases fitting TRBD2. The V gene end was trimmed by 5 bases and the J gene end by 2 bases; junction bases not matched to a gene: 8. In germline, CDR1 is SNHLY, CDR2 FYNNEI. The CDR3 loop spans 15 amino acids. The CDR3 region has the DNA TGTGCCAGCAGTCGTTCGGGGGGGGAAACCTACGAGCAGTACTTC. It yields the protein CASSRSGGETYEQYF.

The chain links TRBV12-3 or TRBV12-4 to TRBJ1-1, with D possibly TRBD1 on 5 matching bases. The ends were cut back, 3 bases at V and 5 bases at J, with 10 bases in the middle. The CDR3 is 13 residues long. In DNA form, the CDR3 reads TGTGCCAGCAGTTTCGTTGGGGGGACTGAAGCTTTCTTT. This sequence encodes CASSFVGGTEAFF.

The chain couples TRBV10-3 to TRBJ1-2, with D perhaps matching TRBD1 (5 bases). The V gene lost 2 bases and the J gene lost 7 bases, with 11 bases spanning the gap. Per the germline V gene, CDR1 is ENHRY and CDR2 is SYGVKD. The length of the CDR3 is 13 residues. The CDR3 region is CAISEGRGGGYTF. The CDR3 region has the DNA TGTGCCATCAGTGAGGGACGGGGGGGTGGCTACACCTTC.

The chain joins TRBV19 to TRBJ2-3, with D unclear. The CDR3 is 17 amino acids. CDR1 LNHDA and CDR2 SQIVND come from the germline V gene (reference sequence). The V and J ends lost 5 bases and 12 bases respectively, with 30 bases between them. For the CDR3, the DNA is TGTGCCAGTAGTGAGAGTTTACTGTCGTGGGCCAGAGAAACCCAGTATTTT. Its protein product is CASSESLLSWARETQYF.

V is TRBV19 and J is TRBJ2-7; D is unclear. This CDR3 is built from 12 residues. Between the trimmed V and J ends, which lost 6 bases and 6 bases, there was a span of 12 bases. The germline gives CDR1 LNHDA, CDR2 SQIVND (reference sequence). The CDR3 DNA reads as TGTGCCAGTAGCCACCGCACGGGCGAGCAGTACTTC. Its protein product is CASSHRTGEQYF.

The CDR3 region has the DNA TGTGCCAGCAGATCCGGACAGGGGTGGGCAGATACGCAGTATTTT. It yields the protein CASRSGQGWADTQYF. The rearrangement links TRBV6-1 to TRBJ2-3; TRBD1 matches at 9 bases. From germline, CDR1 is MNHNS and CDR2 SASEGT. J was trimmed by 4 bases and V by 6 bases; bases with no gene match: 8. The CDR3 sequence is 15 residues long.

This clonotype occurred many times. The J gene is TRBJ1-2, the V gene TRBV15; TRBD1 aligns across 7 bases. CDR1 is LNHNV, CDR2 YYDKDF, per germline (reference sequence). The J segment lost 0 bases and the V segment lost 0 bases, leaving 7 bases of the junction unmatched. The CDR3 covers 17 residues. The CDR3 DNA reads TGTGCCACCAGCAGAGACTTAAGGGACAGAACTAACTATGGCTACACCTTC. Its translation is CATSRDLRDRTNYGYTF.

The genes are TRBV7-9 and TRBJ2-1, with TRBD1 matching 7 bases. Germline CDR1 SEHNR, CDR2 FQNEAQ (reference sequence). V trimming: 6 bases; J trimming: 12 bases; junction bases outside the gene matches: 17. The CDR3 length is 15 residues. The CDR3 bases are TGTGCCAGCAGTGAAGCGGCAGGACAGGTCGATGGGCAGTTCTTC. This encodes CASSEAAGQVDGQFF.

This CDR3 is CASSPRDGPDYTF. In nucleotides, the CDR3 is TGTGCCAGCAGCCCCAGGGACGGACCTGACTACACCTTC. The chain recombines TRBV7-2 with TRBJ1-2; weak D call: TRBD1 (5 bases). The V end was cut by 5 bases, the J end by 10 bases, with 17 bases between. This CDR3 is built from 13 residues. Germline CDR1 and CDR2: SGHTA and FQGNSA.

The chain recombines TRBV13 with TRBJ1-1; D is undetermined. V was trimmed by 6 bases and J by 7 bases, leaving 6 bases between them. CDR1 PRHDT and CDR2 FYEKMQ come from the germline V gene (reference sequence). The CDR3 runs to 10 residues. The CDR3 here is CASSSNEAFF. Written as DNA, the CDR3 is TGTGCCAGCAGTAGTAATGAAGCTTTCTTT.

Concerning this clonotype itself: This CDR3 fails to terminate in the conserved phenylalanine or tryptophan, so it likely reflects a read error. No DNA is shown, since the ends of the CDR3 on it are uncertain; the CDR3 is the one TCRdb lists. V and J are TRBV24-1 and TRBJ2-1; TRBD1, the table's D call, lacks a check against the DNA. Germline CDR1 KGHDR, CDR2 SFDVKD. The CDR3 spans 16 residues, counting both ends. CDR3 sequence: CATSPGPGDSYEQYFG.

Worth noting for this clonotype: This CDR3 is missing its conserved last phenylalanine or tryptophan, likely due to a read error. No DNA is shown, since the ends of the CDR3 on it are uncertain; the CDR3 is the one TCRdb lists. The chain couples TRBV14 to TRBJ2-3; the DNA was not used to check the table's D call, TRBD1. The CDR3 length equals 12 residues, ends included. The germline V gene encodes CDR1 SGHDN and CDR2 FVKESK. CDR3: CASSPDRDTLYT.

This chain joins TRBV20-1 and TRBJ2-1; D is perhaps TRBD1 (6 bases). V dropped 3 bases and J dropped 3 bases, with 9 bases sitting between them. The CDR3 spans 13 residues. Looked up from germline, CDR1 is DFQATT and CDR2 is SNEGSKA (reference sequence). The CDR3 region has the DNA TGCAGTGCTAGGGGACAAGACTACAATGAGCAGTTCTTC. It specifies CSARGQDYNEQFF.

The table lists this clonotype with a count of one. The CDR3 protein is CASSPGQGLDTQYF. The CDR3 DNA is TGTGCCAGCAGCCCGGGACAGGGATTAGATACGCAGTATTTT. The genes are TRBV7-9 and TRBJ2-3; 9 bases fit TRBD1. CDR1 and CDR2 from the germline V gene are SEHNR and FQNEAQ (reference sequence). The CDR3 extends over 14 amino acids. V lost 5 bases and J lost 5; bases outside the gene matches: 5.

The V gene is TRBV5-6, the J gene TRBJ2-3; D is perhaps TRBD1 or TRBD2 (5 bases each). CDR1 SGHDT and CDR2 YYEEEE come from the germline V gene. Trimming took 4 bases from V and 3 from J, leaving 18 bases between them. The CDR3 has 16 residues. The chain's CDR3 is CASSARTRGATDTQYF. The CDR3 nucleotides read TGTGCCAGCAGCGCCCGAACTAGAGGGGCTACAGATACGCAGTATTTT.

For this clonotype: No conserved phenylalanine or tryptophan is present at the end of the CDR3, so a read error is the likely explanation. It is unclear where the CDR3 begins or ends on the DNA, so no DNA is shown, and the CDR3 is as TCRdb lists it. The chain has TRBV7-2 and TRBJ2-7; the table gives TRBD1 as D, unverified against the DNA. Germline loops: CDR1 SGHTA, CDR2 FQGNSA. With termini counted, the CDR3 has 13 amino acids. CDR3 sequence: CASSTGTADNSPL.

The chain has TRBV29-1 and TRBJ2-7; the D is unclear. This CDR3 contains 13 residues. V shed 3 bases and J shed 0 bases, with 9 bases lying between them. The germline CDR1 and CDR2 sequences are SQVTM and ANQGSEA. CDR3 residues: CSVEGVSSYEQYF. The CDR3 DNA is TGCAGCGTTGAGGGCGTGAGCTCCTACGAGCAGTACTTC.

This chain connects TRBV7-3 to TRBJ2-2; TRBD1 aligns across 10 bases. Germline-derived CDR1 and CDR2 are SGHTA and FQGTGA. V lost 3 bases and J lost 11; bases outside the gene matches: 9. CDR3 length: 15 residues. CDR3 in amino acids: CASSFGTGEADELFF. CDR3 in DNA: TGTGCCAGCAGCTTCGGGACAGGGGAGGCCGATGAGCTGTTTTTT.

CDR3 protein: CATGRDAYEQQFF. For the CDR3, the DNA is TGCGCCACCGGCCGGGATGCCTACGAGCAGCAGTTCTTC. The chain joins TRBV5-1 to TRBJ2-1; D may be TRBD2 (5 bases). The CDR3 length is 13 residues. The germline gives CDR1 SGHRS, CDR2 YFSETQ. V lost 9 bases and J lost 11, with 21 bases in between. Using reference TRBV5-1 and TRBJ2-1 for the parts outside the CDR3, the full variable domain is KAGVTQTPRYLIKTRGQQVTLSCSPISGHRSVSWYQQTPGQGLQFLFEYFSETQRNKGNFPGRFSGRQFSNSRSEMNVSTLELGDSALYLCATGRDAYEQQFFGPGTRLTVL.

The gene calls are TRBV20-1 and TRBJ2-1, with a weak D call TRBD2 (5 bases). The CDR3 has 14 amino acids. Between the trimmed V and J ends, which lost 4 bases and 6 bases, there was a span of 16 bases. CDR1 DFQATT and CDR2 SNEGSKA come from the germline V gene (reference sequence). The CDR3 sequence: CSAKWLAACNEQFF. Written as DNA, the CDR3 is TGCAGTGCTAAATGGCTAGCCGCGTGCAATGAGCAGTTCTTC.

This clonotype has at least ten counts. A read error may produce the germline difference seen at one junction end. This chain links TRBV5-1 with TRBJ1-1, with D unclear. Germline CDR1 reads SGHRS; CDR2 reads YFSETQ. CDR3 length: 11 residues. CDR3: CASSLEAEAFF. The DNA for the CDR3 is TGTGCCAGCAGCTTAGAAGCTGAAGCTTTCTTT.

This clonotype occurred a few times. The gene calls are TRBV7-2 and TRBJ1-2; possible D gene TRBD1, 6 bases. Germline CDR1 reads SGHTA; CDR2 reads FQGNSA. V was cut by 1 base and J by 8 bases, with 14 bases left in between. The CDR3 is 14 amino acids. Here the CDR3 DNA reads TGTGCCAGCAGCTTAGGGGGGCTTGGGTGGGGCTACACCTTC. It specifies CASSLGGLGWGYTF.

This sequence joins TRBV7-9 and TRBJ1-1; D ambiguous. Trimming cost V 5 bases and J 14 bases, with 27 bases left between them. Germline V gene sequence: CDR1 SEHNR, CDR2 FQNEAQ (reference sequence). This CDR3 has 15 amino acids. As DNA, the CDR3 is TGTGCCAGCAGCCCGGAATACGAGCAGTACTCCGGGCCGTTCTTT. Its translation: CASSPEYEQYSGPFF.